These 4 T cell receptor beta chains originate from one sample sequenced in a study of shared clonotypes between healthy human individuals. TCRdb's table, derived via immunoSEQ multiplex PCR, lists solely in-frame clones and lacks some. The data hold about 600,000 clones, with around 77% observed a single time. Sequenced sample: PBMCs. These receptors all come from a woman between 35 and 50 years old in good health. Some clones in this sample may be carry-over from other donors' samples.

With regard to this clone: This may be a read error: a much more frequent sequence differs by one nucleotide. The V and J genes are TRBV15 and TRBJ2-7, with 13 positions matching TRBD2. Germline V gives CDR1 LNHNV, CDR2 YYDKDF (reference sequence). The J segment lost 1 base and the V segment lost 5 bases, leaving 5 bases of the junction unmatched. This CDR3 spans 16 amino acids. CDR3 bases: TGTGCCACCAGCGAAGGACTAGCGGGAGTATCCTACGAGCAGTACTTC. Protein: CATSEGLAGVSYEQYF.

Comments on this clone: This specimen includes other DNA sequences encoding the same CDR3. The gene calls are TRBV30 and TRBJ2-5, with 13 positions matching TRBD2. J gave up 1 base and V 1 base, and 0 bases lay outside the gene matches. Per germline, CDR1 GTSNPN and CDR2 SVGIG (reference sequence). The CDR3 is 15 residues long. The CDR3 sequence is CAWSGLAGGQETQYF. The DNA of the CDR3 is TGTGCCTGGAGTGGACTAGCGGGAGGCCAAGAGACCCAGTACTTC.

The CDR3: CAWSVGQGGGEQYF. In DNA, the CDR3 is TGTGCCTGGAGTGTAGGACAGGGAGGCGGCGAGCAGTACTTC. The chain recombines TRBV30 with TRBJ2-7; 8 nucleotides align to TRBD1. The CDR3 consists of 14 residues. Germline CDR1 is GTSNPN and CDR2 is SVGIG (reference sequence). With 0 bases clipped from V and 6 bases from J, the junction kept 7 bases outside the gene matches.

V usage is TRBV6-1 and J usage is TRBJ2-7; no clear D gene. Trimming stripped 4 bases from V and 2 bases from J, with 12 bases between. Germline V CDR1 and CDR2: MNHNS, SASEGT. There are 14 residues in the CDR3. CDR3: CASSVDPATYEQYF. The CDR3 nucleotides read TGTGCCAGCAGTGTAGATCCAGCTACCTACGAGCAGTACTTC.